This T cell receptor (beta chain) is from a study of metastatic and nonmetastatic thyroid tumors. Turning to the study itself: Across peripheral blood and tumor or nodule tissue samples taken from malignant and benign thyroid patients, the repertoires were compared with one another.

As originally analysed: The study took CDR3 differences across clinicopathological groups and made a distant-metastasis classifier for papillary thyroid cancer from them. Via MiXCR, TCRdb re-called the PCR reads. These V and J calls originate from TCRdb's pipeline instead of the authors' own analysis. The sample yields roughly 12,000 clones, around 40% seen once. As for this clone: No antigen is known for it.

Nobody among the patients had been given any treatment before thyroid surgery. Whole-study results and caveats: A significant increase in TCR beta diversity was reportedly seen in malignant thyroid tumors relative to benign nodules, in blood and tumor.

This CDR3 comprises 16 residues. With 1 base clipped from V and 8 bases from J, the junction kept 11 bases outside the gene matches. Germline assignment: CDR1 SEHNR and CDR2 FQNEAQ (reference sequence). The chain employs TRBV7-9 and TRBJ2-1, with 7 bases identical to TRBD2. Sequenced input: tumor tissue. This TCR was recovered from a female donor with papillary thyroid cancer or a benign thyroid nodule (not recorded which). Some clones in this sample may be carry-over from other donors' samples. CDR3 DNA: TGTGCCAGCAGCTTAGGAGACCGGGACTACGGGGATGAGCAGTTCTTC. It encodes CASSLGDRDYGDEQFF.